This T cell receptor beta chain was obtained from a study of early T cells in non-severe SARS-CoV-2 infection. Looking at the study overall: RNA in bulk from unsorted whole blood was sequenced, and chains were unpaired. Notes on the study in general: Private and CD4 specificities were missed by VDJdb matching, which favored anti-spike CD8 responses.

This clonotype has just a few counts. No antigen is known for it. Individual cDNA molecules received unique molecular identifiers during library preparation. Using its own MiXCR run on the 5' RACE reads, TCRdb lists one record per CDR3 protein. The table shows about 60,000 distinct CDR3 sequences, with approximately 13% occurring only once. The V and J ends lost 6 bases and 4 bases, in that order; junction bases with no gene match: 9. Germline CDR1 WSHSY, CDR2 SAAADI. CDR3 length: 15 residues. The clonotype was recovered from an adult who was a healthcare worker with PCR-confirmed SARS-CoV-2 infection or an uninfected control (not recorded which). The chain employs TRBV10-2 and TRBJ2-7; 10 bases line up with TRBD2. The sequenced sample consisted of whole blood. As DNA, the CDR3 is TGCGCCAGCAGGGCTCAGAGCGGGGGGGCTTACGAGCAGTACTTC. It translates to CASRAQSGGAYEQYF.